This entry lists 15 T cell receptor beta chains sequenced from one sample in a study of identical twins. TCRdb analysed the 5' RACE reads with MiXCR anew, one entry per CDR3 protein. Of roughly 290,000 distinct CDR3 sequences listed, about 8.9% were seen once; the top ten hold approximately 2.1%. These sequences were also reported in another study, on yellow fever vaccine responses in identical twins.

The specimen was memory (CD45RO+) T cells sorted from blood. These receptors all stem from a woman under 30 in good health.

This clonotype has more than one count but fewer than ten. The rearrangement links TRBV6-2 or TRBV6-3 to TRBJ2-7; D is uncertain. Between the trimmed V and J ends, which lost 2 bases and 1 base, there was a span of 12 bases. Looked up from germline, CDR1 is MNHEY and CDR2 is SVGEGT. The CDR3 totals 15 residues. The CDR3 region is CASSYGVPESYEQYF. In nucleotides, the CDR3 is TGTGCCAGCAGTTACGGGGTACCAGAATCCTACGAGCAGTACTTC.

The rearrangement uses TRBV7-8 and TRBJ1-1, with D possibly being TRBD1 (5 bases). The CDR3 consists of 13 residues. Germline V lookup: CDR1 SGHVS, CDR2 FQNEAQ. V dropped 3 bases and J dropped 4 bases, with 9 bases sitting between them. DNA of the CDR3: TGTGCCAGCAGCTTTACCGGGGCCACTGAAGCTTTCTTT. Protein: CASSFTGATEAFF.

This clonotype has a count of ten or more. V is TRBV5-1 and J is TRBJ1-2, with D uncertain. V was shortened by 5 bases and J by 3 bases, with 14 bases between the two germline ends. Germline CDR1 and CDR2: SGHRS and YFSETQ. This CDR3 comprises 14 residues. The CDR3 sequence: CASSAVRNDYGYTF. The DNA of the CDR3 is TGCGCCAGCAGTGCGGTGCGGAATGACTATGGCTACACCTTC. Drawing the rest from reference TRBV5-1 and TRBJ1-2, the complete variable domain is KAGVTQTPRYLIKTRGQQVTLSCSPISGHRSVSWYQQTPGQGLQFLFEYFSETQRNKGNFPGRFSGRQFSNSRSEMNVSTLELGDSALYLCASSAVRNDYGYTFGSGTRLTVV.

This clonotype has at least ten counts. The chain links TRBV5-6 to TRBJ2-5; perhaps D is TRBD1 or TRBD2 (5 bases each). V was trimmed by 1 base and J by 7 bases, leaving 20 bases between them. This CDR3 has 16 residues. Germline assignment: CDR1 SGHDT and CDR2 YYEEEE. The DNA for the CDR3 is TGTGCCAGCAGCTTGTTTGGTGGGACGGCTATAGCGACCCAGTACTTC. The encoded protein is CASSLFGGTAIATQYF. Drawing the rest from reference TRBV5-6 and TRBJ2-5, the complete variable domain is DAGVTQSPTHLIKTRGQQVTLRCSPKSGHDTVSWYQQALGQGPQFIFQYYEEEERQRGNFPDRFSGHQFPNYSSELNVNALLLGDSALYLCASSLFGGTAIATQYFGPGTRLLVL.

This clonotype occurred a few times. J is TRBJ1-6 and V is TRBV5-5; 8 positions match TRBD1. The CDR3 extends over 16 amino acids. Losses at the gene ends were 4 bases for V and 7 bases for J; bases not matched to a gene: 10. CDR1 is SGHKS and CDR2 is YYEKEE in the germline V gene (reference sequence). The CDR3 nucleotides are TGTGCCAGCAGCACTCCGACAGGGGCGGGGAATTCACCCCTCCACTTT. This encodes CASSTPTGAGNSPLHF.

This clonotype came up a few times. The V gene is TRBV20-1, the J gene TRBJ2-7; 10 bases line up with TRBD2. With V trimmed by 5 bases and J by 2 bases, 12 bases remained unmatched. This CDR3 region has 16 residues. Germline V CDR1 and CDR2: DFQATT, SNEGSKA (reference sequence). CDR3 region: CSARTFSGGMPYEQYV. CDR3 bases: TGCAGTGCTCGAACGTTTAGCGGGGGGATGCCCTACGAGCAGTACGTC.

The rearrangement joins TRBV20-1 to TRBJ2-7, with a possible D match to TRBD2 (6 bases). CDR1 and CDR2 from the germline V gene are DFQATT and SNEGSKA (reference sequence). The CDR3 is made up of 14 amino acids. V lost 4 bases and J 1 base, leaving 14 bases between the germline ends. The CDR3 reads CSAKPPLASYEQYF. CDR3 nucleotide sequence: TGCAGTGCTAAGCCCCCCCTAGCGTCCTACGAGCAGTACTTC.

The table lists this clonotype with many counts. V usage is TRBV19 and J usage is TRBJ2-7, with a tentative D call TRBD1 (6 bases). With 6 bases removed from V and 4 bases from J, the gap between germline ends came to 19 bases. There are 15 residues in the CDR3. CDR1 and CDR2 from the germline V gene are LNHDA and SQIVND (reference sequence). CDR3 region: CASRDSHRGRYEQYF. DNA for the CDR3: TGTGCCAGTAGGGACAGTCACCGAGGGAGATACGAGCAGTACTTC.

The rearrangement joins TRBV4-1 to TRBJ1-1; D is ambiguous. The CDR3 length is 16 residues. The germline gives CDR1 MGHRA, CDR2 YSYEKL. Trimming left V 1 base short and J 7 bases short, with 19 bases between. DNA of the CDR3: TGCGCCAGCAGCCAAGGTGTTAGCAGGCCCGAGAGTGAAGCTTTCTTT. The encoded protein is CASSQGVSRPESEAFF.

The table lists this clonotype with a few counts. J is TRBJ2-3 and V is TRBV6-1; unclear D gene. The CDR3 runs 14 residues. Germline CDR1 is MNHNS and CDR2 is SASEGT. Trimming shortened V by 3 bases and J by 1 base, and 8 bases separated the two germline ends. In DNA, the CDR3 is TGTGCCAGCAGTGAGGAGTACGGCACAGATACGCAGTATTTT. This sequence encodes CASSEEYGTDTQYF.

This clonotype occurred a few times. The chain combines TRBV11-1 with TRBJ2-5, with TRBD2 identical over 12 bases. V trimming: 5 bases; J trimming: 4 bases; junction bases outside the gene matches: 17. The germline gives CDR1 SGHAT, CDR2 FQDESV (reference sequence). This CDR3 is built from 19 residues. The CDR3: CASSRTRLAGVSKGETQYF. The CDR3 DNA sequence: TGTGCCAGCAGCCGAACCCGACTAGCGGGAGTTTCAAAGGGAGAGACCCAGTACTTC.

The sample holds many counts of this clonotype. The CDR3 DNA follows: TGTGCCAGCAGCTTTCCTATGGGACTAGCGGGGAGCGGAATTAATACGCAGTATTTT. Protein sequence: CASSFPMGLAGSGINTQYF. The chain employs TRBV11-2 and TRBJ2-3; 13 bases match TRBD2. The CDR3 sequence is 19 residues long. Germline V CDR1 and CDR2: SGHAT, FQNNGV. The J segment lost 7 bases and the V segment lost 3 bases, leaving 16 bases of the junction unmatched.

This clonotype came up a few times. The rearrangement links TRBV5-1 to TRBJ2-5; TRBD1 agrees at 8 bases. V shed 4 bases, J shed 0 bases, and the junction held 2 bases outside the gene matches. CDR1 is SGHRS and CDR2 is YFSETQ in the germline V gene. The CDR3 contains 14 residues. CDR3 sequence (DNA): TGCGCCAGCAGCGTACAGGGGGACCAAGAGACCCAGTACTTC. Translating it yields CASSVQGDQETQYF.

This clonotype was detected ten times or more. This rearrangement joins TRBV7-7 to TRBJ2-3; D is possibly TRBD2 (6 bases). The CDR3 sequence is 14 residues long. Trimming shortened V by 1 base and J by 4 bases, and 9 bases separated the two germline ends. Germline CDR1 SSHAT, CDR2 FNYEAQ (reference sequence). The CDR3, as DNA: TGTGCCAGCAGCTTAGGCCGGGGGTCAGATACGCAGTATTTT. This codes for CASSLGRGSDTQYF.

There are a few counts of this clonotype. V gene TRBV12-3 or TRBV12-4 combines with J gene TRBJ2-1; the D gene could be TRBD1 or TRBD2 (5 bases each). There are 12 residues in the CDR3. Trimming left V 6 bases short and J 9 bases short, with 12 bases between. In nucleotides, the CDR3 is TGTGCCAGCAGCAGTTTTGGGGGTGAGCAGTTCTTC. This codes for CASSSFGGEQFF.